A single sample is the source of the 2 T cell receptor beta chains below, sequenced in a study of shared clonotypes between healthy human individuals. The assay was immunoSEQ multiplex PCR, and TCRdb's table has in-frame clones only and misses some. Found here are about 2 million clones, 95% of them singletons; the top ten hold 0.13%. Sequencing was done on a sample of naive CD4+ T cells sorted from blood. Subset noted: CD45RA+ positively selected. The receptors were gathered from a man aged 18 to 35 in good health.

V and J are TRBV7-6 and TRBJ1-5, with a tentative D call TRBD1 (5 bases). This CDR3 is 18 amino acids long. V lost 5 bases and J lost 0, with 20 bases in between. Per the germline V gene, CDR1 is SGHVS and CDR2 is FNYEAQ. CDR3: CASSPAPGPPYSNQPQHF. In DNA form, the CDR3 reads TGTGCCAGCAGCCCGGCCCCAGGGCCCCCTTATAGCAATCAGCCCCAGCATTTT.

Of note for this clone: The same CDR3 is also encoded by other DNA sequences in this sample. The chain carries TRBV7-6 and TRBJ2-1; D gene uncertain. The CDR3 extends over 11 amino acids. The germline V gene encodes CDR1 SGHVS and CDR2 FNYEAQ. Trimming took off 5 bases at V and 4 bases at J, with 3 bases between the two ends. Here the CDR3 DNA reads TGTGCCAGCAGCACTTACAATGAGCAGTTCTTC. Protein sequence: CASSTYNEQFF.